The 10 T cell receptor beta chains in this list originate from one sample, sequenced in a study of T cell clonality in common variable immunodeficiency (dated by TCRdb to 2014 to 2015). What the research found in general, with its limitations: Fewer deletions and N-nucleotide insertions were reportedly observed in CVID TCRbeta sequences, and highly modified clones with 13 or more V deletions were reportedly absent from CVID TCRbeta sequences.

Antigens of these TCRs are unknown. The method was the immunoSEQ multiplex PCR assay. TCRdb mirrors the immuneACCESS table, restricted to in-frame sequences. Some clones are absent from its copies; in checked studies, under half trace to an unresolved V gene, and the reason for the others is unknown. This sample has 25,000 or so clones in the table, none counted a single time. Approximately 10% of the sample rests with the top ten. Sequenced: peripheral blood mononuclear cells. The origin of the receptors is a human donor with common variable immunodeficiency.

This clone was counted many times. The read is 3 residues too short to cover the CDR3 end, so that end is filled in from the germline J gene. This chain joins TRBV7-9 and TRBJ2-2; TRBD2 matches at 8 bases. Germline V gives CDR1 SEHNR, CDR2 FQNEAQ (reference sequence). Losses at the gene ends were 8 bases for V and 4 bases for J; bases not matched to a gene: 9. The length of the CDR3 is 15 residues. The CDR3 DNA, read in part, is TGTGCCAGCCTCTGGCGGGAGGCGAGCACCGGGGAG. Protein sequence: CASLWREASTGE. The full CDR3 protein reads CASLWREASTGELFF. The variable domain in full, completed from reference TRBV7-9 and TRBJ2-2, reads DTGVSQNPRHKITKRGQNVTFRCDPISEHNRLYWYRQTLGQGPEFLTYFQNEAQLEKSRLLSDRFSAERPKGSFSTLEIQRTEQGDSAMYLCASLWREASTGELFFGEGSRLTVL.

The sample holds many counts of this clone. The CDR3 extends 3 residues past the end of the read, so its final part is completed from the germline J gene. The chain is built from TRBV2 and TRBJ2-3; maybe TRBD1 (6 bases). CDR3 size: 14 residues. Germline CDR1 reads SNHLY; CDR2 reads FYNNEI. V was trimmed by 5 bases and J by 5 bases, leaving 14 bases between them. CDR3 loop: CASSQDSVEDTQYF. The sequenced CDR3 bases are TGTGCCAGCAGTCAGGACAGCGTGGAAGATACG. The full variable domain, in which reference TRBV2 and TRBJ2-3 provide the parts outside the CDR3, is EPEVTQTPSHQVTQMGQEVILRCVPISNHLYFYWYRQILGQKVEFLVSFYNNEISEKSEIFDDQFSVERPDGSNFTLKIRSTKLEDSAMYFCASSQDSVEDTQYFGPGTRLTVL.

The sample holds many counts of this clone. The CDR3 end lies 3 residues beyond the end of the read and is filled in from the germline J gene. The rearrangement uses TRBV10-3 and TRBJ2-3; 9 nucleotides align to TRBD2. V shed 5 bases, J shed 3 bases, and the junction held 9 bases outside the gene matches. The germline V gene encodes CDR1 ENHRY and CDR2 SYGVKD. The CDR3 spans 16 residues. The CDR3 loop reads CAISIVSGSVTDTQYF. CDR3 DNA, as far as it was read: TGTGCCATCAGTATCGTTAGCGGGAGTGTGACAGATACG.

Ten or more counts support this clone. The CDR3 end is not reached by the read, which stops 3 residues before it; the germline J gene fills it in. This sequence joins TRBV7-9 and TRBJ2-7, with TRBD1 matching over 9 bases. Trimming removed 6 bases from V and 4 bases from J; junction bases left unmatched: 7. There are 14 residues in the CDR3. From germline, CDR1 is SEHNR and CDR2 FQNEAQ (reference sequence). The CDR3 reads CASRAGTGIYEQYF. The CDR3 DNA, read in part, is TGTGCCAGCAGGGCCGGGACAGGGATTTACGAG.

This clone was seen a handful of times. Read sequence stops 3 residues before the CDR3 end, and the germline J gene provides the missing end. The chain combines TRBV7-6 with TRBJ2-7; 9 bases agree with TRBD1. Germline trimming cut 4 bases from V and 4 bases from J; bases unmatched to any gene: 11. Germline values: CDR1 SGHVS, CDR2 FNYEAQ. The CDR3 is made up of 16 amino acids. Incomplete CDR3 DNA: TGTGCCAGCAGCTCCGGCACCGGGACAGGGTATTACGAG. It translates to CASSSGTGTGYYE. The full CDR3 is CASSSGTGTGYYEQYF.

This clone has only a few counts. The read ends 3 residues shy of where the CDR3 ends; the end is completed using the germline J gene. J is TRBJ2-7 and V is TRBV11-2; 11 nucleotides align to TRBD1. The CDR3 totals 15 residues. Germline CDR1 reads SGHAT; CDR2 reads FQNNGV. V trimming: 6 bases; J trimming: 6 bases; junction bases outside the gene matches: 10. The sequenced part of the CDR3 DNA is TGTGCCAGCAGTCTTACCGGGACAGGGGGAGGCGAG. Protein sequence: CASSLTGTGGGE. The entire CDR3 protein is CASSLTGTGGGEQYF.

This clone showed up many times. The read gets to within 3 residues of the CDR3 end, and the germline J gene fills in the rest. This rearrangement joins TRBV29-1 to TRBJ2-1; 7 bases line up with TRBD2. This CDR3 spans 14 amino acids. In germline, CDR1 is SQVTM, CDR2 ANQGSEA. With V trimmed by 3 bases and J by 6 bases, 8 bases remained unmatched. The CDR3: CSVEIQRGFNEQFF. Incomplete CDR3 DNA: TGCAGCGTTGAGATCCAGCGGGGATTCAATGAG.

Concerning this clone: A junction end diverges from the germline sequence, so it may reflect a read error. The read halts 3 residues ahead of the CDR3 end, with the missing end drawn from the germline J gene. The V gene is TRBV7-7, the J gene TRBJ2-1; TRBD2 aligns across 13 bases. This CDR3 contains 15 residues. CDR1 is SSHAT and CDR2 is FNYEAQ in the germline V gene (reference sequence). The sequenced part of the CDR3 DNA is TGTGCTAGCAGCGTGGGACTAGCGGGGTACAATGAG. Translating it yields CASSVGLAGYNE. The whole CDR3 protein reads CASSVGLAGYNEQFF. Based on the CDR3 plus reference TRBV7-7 and TRBJ2-1, the full variable domain is GAGVSQSPRYKVTKRGQDVTLRCDPISSHATLYWYQQALGQGPEFLTYFNYEAQPDKSGLPSDRFSAERPEGSISTLTIQRTEQRDSAMYRCASSVGLAGYNEQFFGPGTRLTVL.

This clone was found many times. The CDR3 end is not reached by the read, which stops 3 residues before it; the germline J gene fills it in. The chain links TRBV19 to TRBJ2-3; 10 bases line up with TRBD1. The CDR3 has 13 amino acids. The V segment lost 8 bases and the J segment 5 bases; nucleotides outside the gene matches: 4. CDR1 and CDR2 from the germline V gene are LNHDA and SQIVND (reference sequence). CDR3 bases read: TGTGCCAGTTTGGACAGGGGGAAAGATACG. Protein sequence: CASLDRGKDT. The whole CDR3 reads CASLDRGKDTQYF.

This clone was observed a handful of times. The read is 3 residues too short to cover the CDR3 end, so that end is filled in from the germline J gene. The V gene is TRBV18, the J gene TRBJ1-1, with D maybe TRBD1 (5 bases). Germline V gives CDR1 KGHSH, CDR2 LQKENI. This CDR3 has 15 amino acids. Trimming pared 2 bases from V and 3 bases from J, leaving 13 bases between. The CDR3 reads CASSPSFFRDTEAFF. Incomplete CDR3 DNA: TGTGCCAGCTCACCATCATTTTTCAGGGACACTGAA.